This T cell receptor beta chain was sequenced in a study of T cells in Graves' hyperthyroidism and ophthalmopathy. Study in general: Blood was drawn when the patient was first diagnosed and still untreated.

A note on this clonotype: Its antigen remains unknown.

RNA transcripts yielded amplified TCR beta CDR3 regions. Using the HTBI primer set, a first-round RT-PCR was run on the TCR CDR3. TCRdb re-derived calls from the multiplex PCR reads in MiXCR, one entry per CDR3 protein. In the table there are roughly 630,000 distinct CDR3 sequences, less than 20% of which are singletons. The CDR3 totals 12 residues. The germline V gene encodes CDR1 SGHRS and CDR2 YFSETQ. Trimming shortened V by 3 bases and J by 9 bases, and 10 bases separated the two germline ends. Overall study results and limits: Among clonotypes expanded in thyroid above 0.001, most were also found in blood. With a median lead of about six months before onset, the model predicted ophthalmopathy.

Material: blood. The sequence came from a woman aged 25 to 39 with Graves' hyperthyroidism. The V gene is TRBV5-1, the J gene TRBJ2-4, with a tentative D call TRBD2 (6 bases). The CDR3 sequence: CASSSNGGIQYF. The CDR3 nucleotides read TGCGCCAGCAGCTCCAACGGGGGCATTCAGTACTTC.